This T cell receptor beta chain emerged from a study of cytomegalovirus exposure and HLA in healthy donors. Study-wide results and caveats: Presence/absence analyses supposed approximately even sequencing depth among donors.

The PCR contained 60 Vbeta and 13 Jbeta primers. Sequencing used immunoSEQ multiplex PCR; TCRdb keeps in-frame clones, though not all of them. The table includes about 190,000 clones, just under 75% detected once. The CDR3 contains 17 residues. Germline CDR1 reads SEHNR; CDR2 reads FQNEAQ (reference sequence). Losses at the gene ends were 5 bases for V and 0 bases for J; bases not matched to a gene: 7. Points on this clone: Its antigen is not identified.

Specimen: PBMCs. This chain links TRBV7-9 with TRBJ2-7, with 13 bases matching TRBD2. The receptor was derived from a woman in her thirties in good health and CMV-seropositive. CDR3 sequence reads: CASSLGLAGVSSYEQYF. CDR3 nucleotide sequence: TGTGCCAGCAGCCTCGGACTAGCGGGGGTTAGCTCCTACGAGCAGTACTTC.